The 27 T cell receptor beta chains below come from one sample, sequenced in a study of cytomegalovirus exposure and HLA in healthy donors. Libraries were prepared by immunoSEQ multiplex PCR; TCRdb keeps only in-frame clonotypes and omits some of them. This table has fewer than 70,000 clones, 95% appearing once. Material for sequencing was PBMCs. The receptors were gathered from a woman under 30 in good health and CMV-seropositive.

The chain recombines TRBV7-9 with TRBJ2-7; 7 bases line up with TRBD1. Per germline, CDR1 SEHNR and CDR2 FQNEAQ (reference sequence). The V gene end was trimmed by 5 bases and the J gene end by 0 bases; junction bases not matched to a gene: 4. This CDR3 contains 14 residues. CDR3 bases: TGTGCCAGCAGCCCCCGGGACAGCTCCTACGAGCAGTACTTC. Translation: CASSPRDSSYEQYF.

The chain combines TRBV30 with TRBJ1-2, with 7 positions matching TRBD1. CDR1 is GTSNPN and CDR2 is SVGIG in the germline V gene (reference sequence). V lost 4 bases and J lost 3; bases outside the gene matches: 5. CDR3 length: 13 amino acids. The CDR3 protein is CAWMARGDYGYTF. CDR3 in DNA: TGTGCCTGGATGGCCAGGGGGGACTATGGCTACACCTTC.

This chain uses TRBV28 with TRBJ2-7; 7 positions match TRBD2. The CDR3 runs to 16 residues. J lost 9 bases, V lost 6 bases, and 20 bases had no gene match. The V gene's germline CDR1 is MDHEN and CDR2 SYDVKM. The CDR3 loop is CASRSPGGGLQKRQYF. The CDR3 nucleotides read TGTGCCAGCAGATCCCCCGGCGGGGGTCTGCAGAAGCGGCAGTACTTC.

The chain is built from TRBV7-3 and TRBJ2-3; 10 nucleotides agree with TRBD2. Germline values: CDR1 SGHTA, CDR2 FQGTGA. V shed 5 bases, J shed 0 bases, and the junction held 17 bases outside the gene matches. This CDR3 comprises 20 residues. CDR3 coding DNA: TGTGCCAGCAGCGCCTTAGCGGGGGGCTATTTAAGTTCTAGCACAGATACGCAGTATTTT. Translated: CASSALAGGYLSSSTDTQYF.

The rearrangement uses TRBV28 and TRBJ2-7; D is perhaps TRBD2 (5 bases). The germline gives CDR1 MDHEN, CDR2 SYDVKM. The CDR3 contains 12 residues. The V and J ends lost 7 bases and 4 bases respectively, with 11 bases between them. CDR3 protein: CASTVGSYEQYF. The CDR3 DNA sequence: TGTGCCAGCACAGTTGGGAGTTACGAGCAGTACTTC.

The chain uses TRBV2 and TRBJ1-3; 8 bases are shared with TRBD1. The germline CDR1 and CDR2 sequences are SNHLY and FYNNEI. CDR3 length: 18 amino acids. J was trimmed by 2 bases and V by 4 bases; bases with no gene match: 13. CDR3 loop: CASSGDRGRLVTGNTIYF. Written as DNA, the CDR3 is TGTGCCAGCAGTGGAGACAGGGGCCGTCTAGTAACTGGAAACACCATATATTTT. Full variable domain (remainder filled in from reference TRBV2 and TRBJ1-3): EPEVTQTPSHQVTQMGQEVILRCVPISNHLYFYWYRQILGQKVEFLVSFYNNEISEKSEIFDDQFSVERPDGSNFTLKIRSTKLEDSAMYFCASSGDRGRLVTGNTIYFGEGSWLTVV.

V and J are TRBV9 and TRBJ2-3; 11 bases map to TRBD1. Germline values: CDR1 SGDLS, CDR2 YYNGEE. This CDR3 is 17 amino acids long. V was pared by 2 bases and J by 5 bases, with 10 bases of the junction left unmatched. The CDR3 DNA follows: TGTGCCAGCAGCGTCCAGGGACAGGGGGTTCAGGGAGATACGCAGTATTTT. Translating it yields CASSVQGQGVQGDTQYF.

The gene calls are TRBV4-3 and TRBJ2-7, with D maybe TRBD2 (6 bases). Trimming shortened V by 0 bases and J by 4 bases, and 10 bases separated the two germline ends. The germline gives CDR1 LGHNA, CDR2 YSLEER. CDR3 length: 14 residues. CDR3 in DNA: TGCGCCAGCAGCCAAGACACTAGCTGGTACGAGCAGTACTTC. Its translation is CASSQDTSWYEQYF.

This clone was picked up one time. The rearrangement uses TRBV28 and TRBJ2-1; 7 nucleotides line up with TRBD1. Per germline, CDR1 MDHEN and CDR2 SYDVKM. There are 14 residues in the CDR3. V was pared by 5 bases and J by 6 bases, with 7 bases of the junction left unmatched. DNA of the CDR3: TGTGCCAGCAGTAAGGGGGCTCCCGGCAATGAGCAGTTCTTC. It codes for CASSKGAPGNEQFF.

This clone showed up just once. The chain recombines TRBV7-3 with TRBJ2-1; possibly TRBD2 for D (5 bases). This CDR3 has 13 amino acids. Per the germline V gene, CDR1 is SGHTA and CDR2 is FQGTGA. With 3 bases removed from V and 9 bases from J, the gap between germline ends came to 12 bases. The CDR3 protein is CASSFGGAGEQFF. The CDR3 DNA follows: TGTGCCAGCAGCTTCGGCGGCGCGGGTGAGCAGTTCTTC.

CDR3 sequence: CASSVDLQEENIQYF. CDR3 DNA sequence: TGTGCCAGCAGCGTAGATCTCCAGGAGGAAAACATTCAGTACTTC. The V call is TRBV9, the J call TRBJ2-4; perhaps TRBD2 as D (5 bases). Trimming shortened V by 0 bases and J by 5 bases, and 12 bases separated the two germline ends. The CDR3 extends over 15 amino acids. The germline V gene encodes CDR1 SGDLS and CDR2 YYNGEE.

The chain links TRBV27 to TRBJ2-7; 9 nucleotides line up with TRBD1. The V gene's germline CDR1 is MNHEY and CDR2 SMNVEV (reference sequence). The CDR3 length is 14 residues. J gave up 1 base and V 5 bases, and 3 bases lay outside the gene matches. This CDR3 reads CASSIGTGSYEQYF. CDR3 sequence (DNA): TGTGCCAGCAGTATCGGGACAGGGTCCTACGAGCAGTACTTC.

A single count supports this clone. CDR3 DNA: TGTGCCAGCAGCTTGGCTAGCGGGATTTACAATGAGCAGTTCTTC. Protein product: CASSLASGIYNEQFF. The chain has TRBV5-5 and TRBJ2-1; 9 nucleotides align to TRBD2. Germline lookup yields CDR1 SGHKS and CDR2 YYEKEE (reference sequence). With 0 bases clipped from V and 4 bases from J, the junction kept 2 bases outside the gene matches. The CDR3 contains 15 residues. The complete variable domain, with remaining parts taken from reference TRBV5-5 and TRBJ2-1, reads DAGVTQSPTHLIKTRGQQVTLRCSPISGHKSVSWYQQVLGQGPQFIFQYYEKEERGRGNFPDRFSARQFPNYSSELNVNALLLGDSALYLCASSLASGIYNEQFFGPGTRLTVL.

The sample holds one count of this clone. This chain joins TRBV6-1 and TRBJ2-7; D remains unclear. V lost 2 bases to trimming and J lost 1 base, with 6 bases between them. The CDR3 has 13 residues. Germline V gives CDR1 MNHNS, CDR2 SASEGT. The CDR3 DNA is TGTGCCAGCAGTGAACCAGTGTCCTACGAGCAGTACTTC. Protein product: CASSEPVSYEQYF.

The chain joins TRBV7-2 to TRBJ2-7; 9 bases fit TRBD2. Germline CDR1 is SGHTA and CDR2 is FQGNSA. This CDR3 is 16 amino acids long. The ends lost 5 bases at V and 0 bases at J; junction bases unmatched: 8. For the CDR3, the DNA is TGTGCCAGCAGCCTAAGAGCGGGGGGAAGCTCCTACGAGCAGTACTTC. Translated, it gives CASSLRAGGSSYEQYF.

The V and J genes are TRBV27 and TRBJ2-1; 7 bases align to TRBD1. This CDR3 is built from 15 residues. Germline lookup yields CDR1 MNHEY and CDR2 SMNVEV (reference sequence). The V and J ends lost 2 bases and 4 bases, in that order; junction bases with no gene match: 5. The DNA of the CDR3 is TGTGCCAGCAGTTTAGGGACAGCGATATACAATGAGCAGTTCTTC. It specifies CASSLGTAIYNEQFF.

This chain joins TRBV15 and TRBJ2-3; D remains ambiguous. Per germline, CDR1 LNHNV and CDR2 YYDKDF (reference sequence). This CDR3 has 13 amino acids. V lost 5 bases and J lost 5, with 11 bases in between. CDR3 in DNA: TGTGCCACCAGCGGCAGACTGGAAGATACGCAGTATTTT. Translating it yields CATSGRLEDTQYF.

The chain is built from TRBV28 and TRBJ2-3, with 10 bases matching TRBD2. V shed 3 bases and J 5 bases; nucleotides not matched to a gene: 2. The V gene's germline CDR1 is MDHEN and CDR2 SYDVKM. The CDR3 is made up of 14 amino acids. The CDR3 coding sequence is TGTGCCAGCAGTTTGGCTAGCGGGAGAGATACGCAGTATTTT. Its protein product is CASSLASGRDTQYF.

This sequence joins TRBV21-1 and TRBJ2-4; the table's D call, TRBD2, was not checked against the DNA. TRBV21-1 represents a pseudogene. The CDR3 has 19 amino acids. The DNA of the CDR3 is TGTGCCAGCAGCAAAGTAACTAGCGGGAGGGCTTGGACCAAAAACATTCAGTACTTC. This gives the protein CASSKVTSGRAWTKNIQYF.

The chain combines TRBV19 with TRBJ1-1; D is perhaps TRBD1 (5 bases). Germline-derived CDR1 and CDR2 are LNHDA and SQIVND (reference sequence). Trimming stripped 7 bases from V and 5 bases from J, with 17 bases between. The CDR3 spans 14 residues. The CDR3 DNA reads TGTGCCAGTAACGTAATGGCAGGGTATACTGAAGCTTTCTTT. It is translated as CASNVMAGYTEAFF.

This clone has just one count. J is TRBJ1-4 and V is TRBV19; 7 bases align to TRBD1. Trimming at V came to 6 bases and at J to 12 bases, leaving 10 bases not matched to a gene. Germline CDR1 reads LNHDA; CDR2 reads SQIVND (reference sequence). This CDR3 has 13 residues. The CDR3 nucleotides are TGTGCCAGTAGAATCGGGACAGTCGATGAACTGTTTTTT. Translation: CASRIGTVDELFF.

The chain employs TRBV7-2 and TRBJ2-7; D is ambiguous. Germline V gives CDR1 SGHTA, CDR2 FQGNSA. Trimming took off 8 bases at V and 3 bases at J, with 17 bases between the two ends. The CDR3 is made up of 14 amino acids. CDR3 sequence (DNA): TGTGCCAGCCGCCCCGAATACTTCATCTACGAGCAGTACTTC. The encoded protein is CASRPEYFIYEQYF.

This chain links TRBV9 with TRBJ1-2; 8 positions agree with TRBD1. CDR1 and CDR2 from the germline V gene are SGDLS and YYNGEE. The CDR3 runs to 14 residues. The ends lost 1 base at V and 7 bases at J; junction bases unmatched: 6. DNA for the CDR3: TGTGCCAGCAGCGTAAAGGGGGACAGGAGTGGCTACACCTTC. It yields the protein CASSVKGDRSGYTF.

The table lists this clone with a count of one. This CDR3 is CASSSRDFIYEQYF. The CDR3 DNA is TGTGCCAGCAGCTCCAGGGACTTCATCTACGAGCAGTACTTC. The V and J genes are TRBV7-9 and TRBJ2-7, with TRBD2 as a possible D gene (6 bases). With 4 bases removed from V and 3 bases from J, the gap between germline ends came to 13 bases. CDR3 length equals 14 residues. CDR1 and CDR2 from the germline V gene are SEHNR and FQNEAQ (reference sequence).

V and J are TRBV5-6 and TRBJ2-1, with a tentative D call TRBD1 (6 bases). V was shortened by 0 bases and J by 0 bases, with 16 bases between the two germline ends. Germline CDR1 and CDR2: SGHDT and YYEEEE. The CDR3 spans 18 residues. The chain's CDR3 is CASSLGTGNFFSYNEQFF. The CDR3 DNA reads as TGTGCCAGCAGCTTGGGCACAGGGAATTTTTTCTCCTACAATGAGCAGTTCTTC.

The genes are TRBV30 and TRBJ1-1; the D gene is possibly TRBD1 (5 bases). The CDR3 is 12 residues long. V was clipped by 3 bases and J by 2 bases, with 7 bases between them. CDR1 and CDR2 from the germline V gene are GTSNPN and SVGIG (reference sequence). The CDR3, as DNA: TGTGCCTGGAGCTGGGGCAACACTGAAGCTTTCTTT. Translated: CAWSWGNTEAFF. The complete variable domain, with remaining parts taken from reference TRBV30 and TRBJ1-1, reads SQTIHQWPATLVQPVGSPLSLECTVEGTSNPNLYWYRQAAGRGLQLLFYSVGIGQISSEVPQNLSASRPQDRQFILSSKKLLLSDSGFYLCAWSWGNTEAFFGQGTRLTVV.

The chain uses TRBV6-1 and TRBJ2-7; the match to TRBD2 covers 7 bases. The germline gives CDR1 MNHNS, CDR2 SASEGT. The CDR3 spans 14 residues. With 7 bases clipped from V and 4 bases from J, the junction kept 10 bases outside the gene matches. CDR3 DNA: TGTGCCAGCAACTTAAAGCGGGACCTTTACGAGCAGTACTTC. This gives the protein CASNLKRDLYEQYF.